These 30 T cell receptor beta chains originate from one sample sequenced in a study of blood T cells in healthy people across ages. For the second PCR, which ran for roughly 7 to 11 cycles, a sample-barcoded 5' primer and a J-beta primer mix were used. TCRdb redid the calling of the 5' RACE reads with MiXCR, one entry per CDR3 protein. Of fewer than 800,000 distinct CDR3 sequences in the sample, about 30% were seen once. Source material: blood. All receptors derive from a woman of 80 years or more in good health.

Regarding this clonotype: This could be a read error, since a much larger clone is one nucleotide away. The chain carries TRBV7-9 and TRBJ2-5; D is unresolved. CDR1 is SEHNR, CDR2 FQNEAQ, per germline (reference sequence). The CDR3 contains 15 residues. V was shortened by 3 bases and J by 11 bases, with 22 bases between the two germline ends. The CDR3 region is CASSFLSASRYEQYF. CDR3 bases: TGTGCCAGCAGCTTTCTAAGCGCTTCGCGGTATGAGCAGTACTTC.

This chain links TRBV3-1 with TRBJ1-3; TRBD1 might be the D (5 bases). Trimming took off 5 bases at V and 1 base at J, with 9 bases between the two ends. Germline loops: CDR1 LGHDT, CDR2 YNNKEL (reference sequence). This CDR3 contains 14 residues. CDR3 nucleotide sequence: TGTGCCAGCAGCGTCGGGGCATCTGGAAACACCATATATTTT. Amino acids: CASSVGASGNTIYF.

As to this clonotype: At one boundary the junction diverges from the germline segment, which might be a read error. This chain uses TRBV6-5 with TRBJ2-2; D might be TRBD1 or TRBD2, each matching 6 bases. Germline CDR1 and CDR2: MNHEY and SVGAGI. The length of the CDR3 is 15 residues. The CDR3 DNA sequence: TGTGCCAGCAGCCGCGGGACACGATCCACCGGGGGGCTGTTTTTT. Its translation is CASSRGTRSTGGLFF.

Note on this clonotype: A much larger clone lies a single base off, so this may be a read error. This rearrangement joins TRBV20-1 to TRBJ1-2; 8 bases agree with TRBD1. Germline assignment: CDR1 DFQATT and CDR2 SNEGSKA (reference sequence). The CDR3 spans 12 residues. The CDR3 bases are TGCAGGGCCAACGACAGGGGCTATGGCTACACCTTC. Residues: CRANDRGYGYTF.

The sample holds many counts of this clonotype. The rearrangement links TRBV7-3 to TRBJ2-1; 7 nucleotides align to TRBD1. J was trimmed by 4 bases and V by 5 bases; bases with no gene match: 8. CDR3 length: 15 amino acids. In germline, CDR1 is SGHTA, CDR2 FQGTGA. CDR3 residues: CASSPGTVIYNEQFF. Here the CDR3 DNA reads TGTGCCAGCAGCCCCGGGACAGTGATATACAATGAGCAGTTCTTC.

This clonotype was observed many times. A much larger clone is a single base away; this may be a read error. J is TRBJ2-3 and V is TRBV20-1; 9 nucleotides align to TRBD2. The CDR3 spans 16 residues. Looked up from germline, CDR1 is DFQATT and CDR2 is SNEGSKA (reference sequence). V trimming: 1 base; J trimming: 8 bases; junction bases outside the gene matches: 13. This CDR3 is CSARVPRGAGGPTQYF. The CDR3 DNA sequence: TGCAGTGCTAGAGTCCCACGGGGAGCGGGGGGACCTACGCAGTATTTT.

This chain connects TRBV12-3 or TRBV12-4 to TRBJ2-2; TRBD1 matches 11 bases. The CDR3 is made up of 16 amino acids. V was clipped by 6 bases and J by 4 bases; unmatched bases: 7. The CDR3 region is CASRSTGTGGTGELFF. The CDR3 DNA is TGTGCCAGCAGGTCAACCGGGACAGGGGGCACCGGGGAGCTGTTTTTT.

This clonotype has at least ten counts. CDR3 region: CASSYDYAYNEQFF. As DNA, the CDR3 is TGTGCCAGCAGTTACGACTACGCCTACAATGAGCAGTTCTTC. The J gene is TRBJ2-1, the V gene TRBV7-9; weak D call: TRBD2 (5 bases). The CDR3 spans 14 residues. From germline, CDR1 is SEHNR and CDR2 FQNEAQ (reference sequence). Trimming shortened V by 6 bases and J by 2 bases, and 11 bases separated the two germline ends.

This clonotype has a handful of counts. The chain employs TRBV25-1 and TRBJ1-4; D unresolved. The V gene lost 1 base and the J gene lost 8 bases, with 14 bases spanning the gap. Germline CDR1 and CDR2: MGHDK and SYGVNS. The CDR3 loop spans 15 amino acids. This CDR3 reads CASSESMPWEEKLFF. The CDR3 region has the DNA TGTGCCAGCAGTGAATCTATGCCGTGGGAGGAAAAACTGTTTTTT.

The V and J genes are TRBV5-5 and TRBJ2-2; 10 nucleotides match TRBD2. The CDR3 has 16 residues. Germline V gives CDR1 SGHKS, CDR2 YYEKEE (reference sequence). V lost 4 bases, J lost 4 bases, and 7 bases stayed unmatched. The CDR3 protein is CASSPIAGGGTGELFF. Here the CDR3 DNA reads TGTGCCAGCAGCCCCATAGCGGGGGGCGGCACCGGGGAGCTGTTTTTT.

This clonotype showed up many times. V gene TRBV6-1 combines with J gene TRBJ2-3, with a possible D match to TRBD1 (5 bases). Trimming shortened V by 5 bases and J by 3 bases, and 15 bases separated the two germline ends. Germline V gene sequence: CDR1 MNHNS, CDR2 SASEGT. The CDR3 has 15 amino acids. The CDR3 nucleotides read TGTGCCAGCAGTATCGTGCAGGGATGGACAGATACGCAGTATTTT. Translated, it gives CASSIVQGWTDTQYF.

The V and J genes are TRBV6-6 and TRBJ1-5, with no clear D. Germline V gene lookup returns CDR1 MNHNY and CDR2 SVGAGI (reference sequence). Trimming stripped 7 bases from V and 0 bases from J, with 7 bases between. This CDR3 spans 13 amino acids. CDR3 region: CASNPYSNQPQHF. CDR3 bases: TGTGCCAGCAACCCTTATAGCAATCAGCCCCAGCATTTT.

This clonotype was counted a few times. CDR3 sequence: CASSVDPGVHSGNTIYF. CDR3 nucleotides: TGTGCCAGCAGCGTAGATCCGGGCGTTCACTCTGGAAACACCATATATTTT. This chain links TRBV9 with TRBJ1-3; no firm D call. CDR1 and CDR2 from the germline V gene are SGDLS and YYNGEE. The CDR3 is made up of 17 amino acids. The ends were cut back, 0 bases at V and 0 bases at J, with 13 bases in the middle.

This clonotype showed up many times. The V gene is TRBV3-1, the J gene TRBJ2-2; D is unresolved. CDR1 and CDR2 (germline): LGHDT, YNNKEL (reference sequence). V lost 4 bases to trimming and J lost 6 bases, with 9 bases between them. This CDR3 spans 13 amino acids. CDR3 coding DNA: TGTGCCAGCAGCCCAAGCGAGGCCGGGGAGCTGTTTTTT. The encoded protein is CASSPSEAGELFF.

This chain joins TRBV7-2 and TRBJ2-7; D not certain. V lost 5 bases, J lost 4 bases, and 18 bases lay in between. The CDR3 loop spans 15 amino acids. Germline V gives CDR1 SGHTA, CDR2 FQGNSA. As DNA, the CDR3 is TGTGCCAGCAGCCACCCACCCTCGCGGCCGTACGAGCAGTACTTC. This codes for CASSHPPSRPYEQYF.

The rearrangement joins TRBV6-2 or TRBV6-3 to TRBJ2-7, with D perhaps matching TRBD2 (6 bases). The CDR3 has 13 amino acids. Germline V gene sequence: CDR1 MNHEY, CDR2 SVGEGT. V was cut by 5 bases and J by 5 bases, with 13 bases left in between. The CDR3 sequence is CASSQRGFDEQYF. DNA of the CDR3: TGTGCCAGCAGTCAACGGGGGTTCGACGAGCAGTACTTC.

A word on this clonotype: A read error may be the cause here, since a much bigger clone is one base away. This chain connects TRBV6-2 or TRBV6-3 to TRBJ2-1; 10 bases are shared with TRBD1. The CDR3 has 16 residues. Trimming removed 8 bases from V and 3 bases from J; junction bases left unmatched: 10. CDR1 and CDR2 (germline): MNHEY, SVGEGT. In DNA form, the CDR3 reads TGTGCCAGCCGCGTACCGGGACAGGGGAACTACAATGAGCAGTTCTTC. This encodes CASRVPGQGNYNEQFF.

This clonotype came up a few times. DNA of the CDR3: TGTGCCAGCAGTTTTGGTGGGGAGGTCTACGAGCAGTACTTC. Protein sequence: CASSFGGEVYEQYF. This chain connects TRBV27 to TRBJ2-7; possibly TRBD2 for D (6 bases). This CDR3 spans 14 amino acids. Germline V gene sequence: CDR1 MNHEY, CDR2 SMNVEV (reference sequence). Trimming left V 3 bases short and J 3 bases short, with 12 bases between.

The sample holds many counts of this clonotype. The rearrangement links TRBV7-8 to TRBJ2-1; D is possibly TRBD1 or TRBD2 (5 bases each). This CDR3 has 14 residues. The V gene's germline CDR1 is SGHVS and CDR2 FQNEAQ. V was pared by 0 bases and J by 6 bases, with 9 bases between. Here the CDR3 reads CASSLAAGTNEQFF. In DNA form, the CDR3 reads TGTGCCAGCAGCTTAGCAGCAGGGACCAATGAGCAGTTCTTC. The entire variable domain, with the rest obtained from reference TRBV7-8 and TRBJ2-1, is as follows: GAGVSQSPRYKVAKRGQDVALRCDPISGHVSLFWYQQALGQGPEFLTYFQNEAQLDKSGLPSDRFFAERPEGSVSTLKIQRTQQEDSAVYLCASSLAAGTNEQFFGPGTRLTVL.

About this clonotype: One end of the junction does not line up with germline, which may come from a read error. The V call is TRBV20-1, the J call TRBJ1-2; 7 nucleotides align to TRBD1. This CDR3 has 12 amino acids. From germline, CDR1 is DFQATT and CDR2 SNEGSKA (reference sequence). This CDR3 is CNAPRGLDSYTF. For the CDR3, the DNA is TGCAATGCTCCGAGGGGGCTGGATAGCTACACCTTC.

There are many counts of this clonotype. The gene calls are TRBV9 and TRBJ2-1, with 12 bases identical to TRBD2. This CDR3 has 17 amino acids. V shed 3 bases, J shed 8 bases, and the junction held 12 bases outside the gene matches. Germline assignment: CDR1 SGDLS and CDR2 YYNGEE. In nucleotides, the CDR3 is TGTGCCAGCAGCGCATTGGCACTAGCGGGGGGTTCCCATGAGCAGTTCTTC. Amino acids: CASSALALAGGSHEQFF.

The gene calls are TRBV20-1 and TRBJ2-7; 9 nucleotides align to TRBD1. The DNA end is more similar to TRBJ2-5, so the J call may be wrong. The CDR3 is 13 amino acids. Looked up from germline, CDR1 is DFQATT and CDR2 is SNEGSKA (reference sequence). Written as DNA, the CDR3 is TGCAGTGCTAGGGGACAGGGAAGGGAGACCCAGTACTTC. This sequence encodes CSARGQGRETQYF.

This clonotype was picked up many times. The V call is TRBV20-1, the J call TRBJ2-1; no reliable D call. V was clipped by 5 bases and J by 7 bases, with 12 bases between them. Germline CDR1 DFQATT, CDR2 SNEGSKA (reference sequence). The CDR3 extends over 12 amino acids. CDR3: CSALFVVNEQFF. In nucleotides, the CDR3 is TGCAGTGCTCTCTTTGTTGTAAATGAGCAGTTCTTC.

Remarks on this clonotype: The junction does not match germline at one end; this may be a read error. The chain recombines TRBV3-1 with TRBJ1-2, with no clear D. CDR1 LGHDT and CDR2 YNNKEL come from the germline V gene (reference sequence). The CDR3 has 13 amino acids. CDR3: CAGSQERANGYTF. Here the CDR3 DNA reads TGTGCCGGCAGCCAAGAAAGGGCCAATGGCTACACCTTC.

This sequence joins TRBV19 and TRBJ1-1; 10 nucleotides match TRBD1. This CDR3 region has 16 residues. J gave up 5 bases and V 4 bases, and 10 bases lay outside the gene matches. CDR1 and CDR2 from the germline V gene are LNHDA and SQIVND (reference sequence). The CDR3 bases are TGTGCCAGTAGTACAAGACAGGGGGCTCTGGGGACTGAAGCTTTCTTT. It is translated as CASSTRQGALGTEAFF.

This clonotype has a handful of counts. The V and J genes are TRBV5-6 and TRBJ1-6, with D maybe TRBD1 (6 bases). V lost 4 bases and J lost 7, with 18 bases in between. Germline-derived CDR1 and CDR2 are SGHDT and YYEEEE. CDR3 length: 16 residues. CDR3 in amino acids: CASSTTQPTGNSPLHF. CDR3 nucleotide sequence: TGTGCCAGCAGCACAACTCAACCCACAGGGAATTCACCCCTCCACTTT. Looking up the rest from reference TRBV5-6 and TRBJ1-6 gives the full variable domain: DAGVTQSPTHLIKTRGQQVTLRCSPKSGHDTVSWYQQALGQGPQFIFQYYEEEERQRGNFPDRFSGHQFPNYSSELNVNALLLGDSALYLCASSTTQPTGNSPLHFGNGTRLTVT.

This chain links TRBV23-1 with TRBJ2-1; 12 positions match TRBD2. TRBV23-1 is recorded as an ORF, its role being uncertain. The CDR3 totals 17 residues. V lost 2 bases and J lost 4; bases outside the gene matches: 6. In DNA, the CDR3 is TGCGCCAGCAGTCAACGGCTAGCGGGGGGGCCTTACAATGAGCAGTTCTTC. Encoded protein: CASSQRLAGGPYNEQFF.

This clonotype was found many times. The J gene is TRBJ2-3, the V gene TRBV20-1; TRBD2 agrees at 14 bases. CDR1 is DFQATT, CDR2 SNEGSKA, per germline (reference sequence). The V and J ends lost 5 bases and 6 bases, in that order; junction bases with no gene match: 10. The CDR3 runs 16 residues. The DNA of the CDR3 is TGCAGTGCTCCCGGACTAGCGGGGGGCTCACGGGATACGCAGTATTTT. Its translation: CSAPGLAGGSRDTQYF.

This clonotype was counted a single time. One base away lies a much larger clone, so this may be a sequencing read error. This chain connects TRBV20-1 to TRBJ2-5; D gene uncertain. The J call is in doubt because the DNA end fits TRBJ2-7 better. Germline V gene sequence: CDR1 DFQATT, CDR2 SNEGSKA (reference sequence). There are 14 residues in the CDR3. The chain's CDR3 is CSARSQDGTYEQYF. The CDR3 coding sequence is TGCAGTGCTAGATCCCAGGACGGAACCTACGAGCAGTACTTC.

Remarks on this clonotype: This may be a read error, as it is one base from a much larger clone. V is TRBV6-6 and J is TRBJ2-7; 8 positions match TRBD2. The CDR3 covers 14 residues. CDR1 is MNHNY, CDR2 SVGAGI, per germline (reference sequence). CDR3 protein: CPSRSGGPSREQYF. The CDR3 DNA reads TGTCCCAGCAGATCGGGGGGGCCCTCTAGGGAGCAGTACTTC.